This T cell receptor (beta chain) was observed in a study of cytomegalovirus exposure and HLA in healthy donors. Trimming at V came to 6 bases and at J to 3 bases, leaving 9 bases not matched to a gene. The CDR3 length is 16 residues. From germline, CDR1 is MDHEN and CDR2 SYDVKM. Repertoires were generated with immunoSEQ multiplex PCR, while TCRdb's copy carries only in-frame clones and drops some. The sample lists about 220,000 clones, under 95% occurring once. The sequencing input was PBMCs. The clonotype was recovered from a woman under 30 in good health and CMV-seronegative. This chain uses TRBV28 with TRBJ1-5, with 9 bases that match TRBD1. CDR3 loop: CASRALGDRVNQPQHF. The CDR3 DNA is TGTGCCAGCAGGGCACTGGGGGACAGGGTCAATCAGCCCCAGCATTTT. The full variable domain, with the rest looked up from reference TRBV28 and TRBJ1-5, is DVKVTQSSRYLVKRTGEKVFLECVQDMDHENMFWYRQDPGLGLRLIYFSYDVKMKEKGDIPEGYSVSREKKERFSLILESASTNQTSMYLCASRALGDRVNQPQHFGDGTRLSIL.